Detailed here is one T cell receptor beta chain. What it binds is not known. This sample is part of a study of T-cell reconstitution after alpha-beta-depleted transplantation in children. Study-wide results and caveats: From newly produced T cells came most of the T-cell counts and diversity one year after transplant.

Unique molecular identifiers were used in preparing the TCRbeta library. MiXCR, run by TCRdb on the PCR reads, gives a single entry per CDR3 protein. This sample has about 310,000 distinct CDR3 sequences; around 25% occur once, and the top ten carry 10% to 11%. The input for sequencing was PBMCs, mostly from graft donor cells, taken 180 days after TCRalphabeta/CD19-depleted stem cell transplant. The TCR was taken from a male patient under 18 who had a stem cell transplant for acute lymphoblastic leukemia, so the T cells may come from the graft donor.

The CDR3 loop reads CSARDPASGYEQYF. The DNA for the CDR3 is TGCAGTGCTAGAGATCCGGCTAGCGGCTACGAGCAGTACTTC. The rearrangement links TRBV20-1 to TRBJ2-7; 7 positions match TRBD2. Germline V gene data show CDR1 as DFQATT and CDR2 as SNEGSKA (reference sequence). J gave up 3 bases and V 0 bases, and 5 bases lay outside the gene matches. The CDR3 is 14 amino acids.